These 10 T cell receptor beta chains originate from one sample sequenced in a study of blood T cells in healthy people across ages. Alongside a J-beta primer mix, a sample-barcoded 5' primer served in a second PCR lasting roughly 7 to 11 cycles. TCRdb processed the 5' RACE reads anew with MiXCR; each CDR3 protein has one entry. The table has 1.8 million or so distinct CDR3 sequences, approximately 39% seen once. The sample was blood. The receptors were gathered from a human donor in good health.

The gene calls are TRBV15 and TRBJ1-1; D is ambiguous. Germline lookup yields CDR1 LNHNV and CDR2 YYDKDF (reference sequence). The CDR3 consists of 13 residues. V shed 6 bases and J shed 1 base, with 9 bases lying between them. The CDR3, as DNA: TGTGCCACCAGAACCGGTTGGAACACTGAAGCTTTCTTT. It encodes CATRTGWNTEAFF.

The chain links TRBV29-1 to TRBJ1-1; D uncertain. CDR3 length: 13 amino acids. CDR1 and CDR2 (germline): SQVTM, ANQGSEA. V dropped 1 base and J dropped 3 bases, with 9 bases sitting between them. The CDR3: CSVEGQIHTEAFF. CDR3 bases: TGCAGCGTTGAAGGTCAGATCCACACTGAAGCTTTCTTT.

This clonotype was recorded a few times. The chain employs TRBV20-1 and TRBJ2-1; D perhaps matches TRBD2 (5 bases). Trimming left V 4 bases short and J 9 bases short, with 10 bases between. The CDR3 is 11 amino acids. Germline loops: CDR1 DFQATT, CDR2 SNEGSKA (reference sequence). The CDR3 region is CSATEGGEQFF. DNA for the CDR3: TGCAGTGCTACCGAAGGAGGTGAGCAGTTCTTC.

This clonotype was found a few times. The chain has TRBV7-4 and TRBJ1-5; perhaps TRBD1 as D (5 bases). The germline V gene has CDR1 SGHVT and CDR2 SQSDAQ. Trimming took 8 bases from V and 5 from J, leaving 13 bases between them. CDR3 length: 13 residues. The DNA of the CDR3 is TGTGCCAGCCCCCCGGGGGGGGATCAGCCCCAGCATTTT. This gives the protein CASPPGGDQPQHF.

This rearrangement joins TRBV6-1 to TRBJ2-7, with 7 bases that match TRBD2. V was pared by 3 bases and J by 4 bases, with 9 bases of the junction left unmatched. Germline V CDR1 and CDR2: MNHNS, SASEGT. This CDR3 has 15 amino acids. The CDR3 region has the DNA TGTGCCAGCAGTGAGGGGGACTACCGCCCTTACGAGCAGTACTTC. It yields the protein CASSEGDYRPYEQYF.

Written as DNA, the CDR3 is TGCAGCGTTGACCCGGGTTCCCATGAGCAGTTCTTC. Amino acid sequence: CSVDPGSHEQFF. The rearrangement joins TRBV29-1 to TRBJ2-1; D gene uncertain. The CDR3 has 12 residues. The V end lost 3 bases, the J end lost 8 bases, and 11 bases lay between the germline ends. Germline V CDR1 and CDR2: SQVTM, ANQGSEA.

The CDR3 sequence is CASSYLEGQPYF. CDR3 nucleotide sequence: TGTGCCAGCAGCTACCTAGAGGGCCAGCCGTACTTC. This sequence joins TRBV7-9 and TRBJ2-5; maybe TRBD2 (5 bases). Germline CDR1 and CDR2: SEHNR and FQNEAQ (reference sequence). With 4 bases removed from V and 13 bases from J, the gap between germline ends came to 16 bases. There are 12 residues in the CDR3.

Only a few counts were recorded for this clonotype. The chain recombines TRBV20-1 with TRBJ2-7; D remains ambiguous. The V gene lost 3 bases and the J gene lost 3 bases, with 12 bases spanning the gap. Germline V lookup: CDR1 DFQATT, CDR2 SNEGSKA (reference sequence). CDR3 length equals 13 residues. The DNA of the CDR3 is TGCAGTGCTAGGGATGACGGATTCTACGAGCAGTACTTC. Its protein is CSARDDGFYEQYF.

The chain joins TRBV29-1 to TRBJ2-5, with 9 bases identical to TRBD1. With 6 bases clipped from V and 11 bases from J, the junction kept 13 bases outside the gene matches. This CDR3 is 13 amino acids long. The V gene's germline CDR1 is SQVTM and CDR2 ANQGSEA. CDR3 amino acids: CSVHPGQGDGQYF. In DNA, the CDR3 is TGCAGCGTCCATCCGGGACAGGGAGACGGGCAGTACTTC.

There are a few counts of this clonotype. V gene TRBV28 combines with J gene TRBJ1-1; D not certain. CDR1 MDHEN and CDR2 SYDVKM come from the germline V gene. Trimming took 3 bases from V and 0 from J, leaving 8 bases between them. CDR3 length equals 14 residues. CDR3 nucleotides: TGTGCCAGCAGTTTTGAGGAGCTGAACACTGAAGCTTTCTTT. Residues: CASSFEELNTEAFF.